Each of the 14 T cell receptor beta chains below was sequenced from the same sample in a study of regulatory T cells in long-lasting Graves disease. Arm-PCR of CDR3 regions with iRepertoire HTBI primers generated TCR beta libraries. TCRdb analysed the multiplex PCR reads with MiXCR anew, one entry per CDR3 protein. Among approximately 540,000 distinct CDR3 sequences listed, 9.5% to 15% were seen once. The time point here: newly diagnosed GD, antithyroid drugs for less than 3 months. There was RNA extracted from PBMCs, and the TCR library was made from it. The sample was also reused in another study, on T cells in Graves' hyperthyroidism and ophthalmopathy.

The specimen comprised peripheral blood mononuclear cells (PBMCs), sampled at new diagnosis, from a patient treated with antithyroid drugs. These receptor sequences come from a young woman with Graves disease.

This clonotype turned up a few times. Germline and junction disagree at one end, which may indicate a read error. This chain joins TRBV29-1 and TRBJ2-2; 11 bases are shared with TRBD1. Germline CDR1 is SQVTM and CDR2 is ANQGSEA. The CDR3 totals 16 residues. CDR3 sequence: CSARSGTGGRTEELFF. The CDR3 DNA reads TGCAGTGCCCGGTCCGGGACAGGGGGTCGGACCGAGGAGCTGTTTTTT.

As for this clonotype: It may be a read error: a sequence one base away is much more abundant. The chain has TRBV7-3 and TRBJ2-7, with 15 positions matching TRBD2. The CDR3 is 16 amino acids. The trim removed 3 bases at V and 2 bases at J, leaving 2 bases unmatched. The germline gives CDR1 SGHTA, CDR2 FQGTGA. The CDR3 DNA reads TGTGCCAGCAGCTTCGGACTAGCGGGAGGGACCTACGAGCAGTACTTC. This codes for CASSFGLAGGTYEQYF. The full variable domain, its missing parts supplied by reference TRBV7-3 and TRBJ2-7, is GAGVSQTPSNKVTEKGKYVELRCDPISGHTALYWYRQSLGQGPEFLIYFQGTGAADDSGLPNDRFFAVRPEGSVSTLKIQRTERGDSAVYLCASSFGLAGGTYEQYFGPGTRLTVT.

The chain recombines TRBV10-3 with TRBJ2-5, with 10 bases fitting TRBD1. Germline V gene data show CDR1 as ENHRY and CDR2 as SYGVKD. V was clipped by 10 bases and J by 4 bases; unmatched bases: 3. This CDR3 has 12 amino acids. The CDR3 region has the DNA TGTGCCAGCGGACAGGGGGGAGAGACCCAGTACTTC. Encoded protein: CASGQGGETQYF.

This clonotype occurred many times. The chain couples TRBV28 to TRBJ2-2, with D maybe TRBD1 (6 bases). The CDR3 spans 14 residues. From germline, CDR1 is MDHEN and CDR2 SYDVKM. With 11 bases removed from V and 0 bases from J, the gap between germline ends came to 13 bases. CDR3 sequence (DNA): TGTGCCGGGAGACGGACAGCGAACACCGGGGAGCTGTTTTTT. It specifies CAGRRTANTGELFF.

In this sample, this clonotype turned up many times. V is TRBV27 and J is TRBJ2-5; 9 nucleotides agree with TRBD1. Looked up from germline, CDR1 is MNHEY and CDR2 is SMNVEV (reference sequence). V gave up 1 base and J gave up 6 bases; unmatched junction bases: 6. The CDR3 is 15 amino acids. CDR3 in amino acids: CASSLLGTGIQTQYF. CDR3 coding DNA: TGTGCCAGCAGTTTATTGGGGACAGGGATACAGACCCAGTACTTC.

This clonotype came up many times. The chain recombines TRBV7-2 with TRBJ1-6; D is perhaps TRBD1 (5 bases). The CDR3 is 12 amino acids. The germline V gene has CDR1 SGHTA and CDR2 FQGNSA. Trimming took 7 bases from V and 10 from J, leaving 11 bases between them. CDR3 sequence reads: CASTLRGSPLHF. In nucleotides, the CDR3 is TGTGCCAGCACCCTACGGGGGTCACCCCTCCACTTT.

The chain carries TRBV6-5 and TRBJ2-5; no clear D. With 0 bases removed from V and 5 bases from J, the gap between germline ends came to 7 bases. From germline, CDR1 is MNHEY and CDR2 SVGAGI. The CDR3 consists of 13 residues. CDR3 sequence (DNA): TGTGCCAGCAGTTACTCGACCGACGAGACCCAGTACTTC. Its protein product is CASSYSTDETQYF.

This clonotype was seen many times. V usage is TRBV12-3 or TRBV12-4 and J usage is TRBJ2-1, with D possibly called TRBD1 or TRBD2 (5 bases each). This CDR3 is built from 16 residues. V lost 6 bases and J 5 bases, leaving 20 bases between the germline ends. Here the CDR3 DNA reads TGTGCCAGCAGCACCCCGCGCTGGGGGAAAAACAATGAGCAGTTCTTC. Its translation is CASSTPRWGKNNEQFF.

The rearrangement uses TRBV20-1 and TRBJ2-2; D gene ambiguous. Trimming pared 0 bases from V and 9 bases from J, leaving 11 bases between. The CDR3 is made up of 13 amino acids. Germline V lookup: CDR1 DFQATT, CDR2 SNEGSKA (reference sequence). The CDR3 is CSARDLFSRELFF. CDR3 nucleotides: TGCAGTGCTAGAGATCTTTTTTCCCGGGAGCTGTTTTTT.

The rearrangement joins TRBV27 to TRBJ2-7, with D tentatively TRBD1 or TRBD2 (5 bases each). The germline gives CDR1 MNHEY, CDR2 SMNVEV (reference sequence). The CDR3 runs 15 residues. Trimming stripped 5 bases from V and 4 bases from J, with 18 bases between. The CDR3: CASSPSTPRGYEQYF. CDR3 coding DNA: TGTGCCAGCAGTCCATCCACTCCGAGGGGTTACGAGCAGTACTTC.

The sample holds many counts of this clonotype. A junction end diverges from the germline sequence, so it may reflect a read error. The V and J genes are TRBV27 and TRBJ1-4, with D perhaps TRBD1 (5 bases). The germline V gene encodes CDR1 MNHEY and CDR2 SMNVEV (reference sequence). This CDR3 has 15 residues. The CDR3, as DNA: TGTGTCAGCAGCCGACAGTTTACAACTAATGAAAAACTGTTTTTT. It is translated as CVSSRQFTTNEKLFF.

This clonotype was counted a few times. The J gene is TRBJ2-5, the V gene TRBV20-1, with D perhaps TRBD1 (8 bases). V gave up 6 bases and J gave up 3 bases, with 11 bases separating them. The CDR3 loop spans 12 amino acids. Germline lookup yields CDR1 DFQATT and CDR2 SNEGSKA (reference sequence). DNA for the CDR3: TGCAGTGCAACAGGGGGGGAAGAGACCCAGTACTTC. Encoded protein: CSATGGEETQYF.

This clonotype showed up many times. The rearrangement joins TRBV30 to TRBJ1-1, with D possibly matching TRBD1 (5 bases). The ends were cut back, 5 bases at V and 1 base at J, with 14 bases in the middle. Germline assignment: CDR1 GTSNPN and CDR2 SVGIG (reference sequence). This CDR3 is built from 14 residues. CDR3 residues: CAWFKTAQNTEAFF. For the CDR3, the DNA is TGTGCCTGGTTTAAGACAGCACAGAACACTGAAGCTTTCTTT. Using reference TRBV30 and TRBJ1-1 for the parts outside the CDR3, the full variable domain is SQTIHQWPATLVQPVGSPLSLECTVEGTSNPNLYWYRQAAGRGLQLLFYSVGIGQISSEVPQNLSASRPQDRQFILSSKKLLLSDSGFYLCAWFKTAQNTEAFFGQGTRLTVV.

This clonotype was picked up many times. The chain is built from TRBV6-1 and TRBJ2-1; D gene uncertain. This CDR3 is 14 amino acids long. Germline V gives CDR1 MNHNS, CDR2 SASEGT. V gave up 4 bases and J gave up 5 bases, with 12 bases separating them. The CDR3 loop reads CASSARGPNNEQFF. CDR3 coding DNA: TGTGCCAGCAGTGCGCGAGGTCCCAACAATGAGCAGTTCTTC.